The text below deals with one T cell receptor (beta chain). This specimen belongs to a study of blood T cell repertoires in COVID-19. Across the whole study: COVID-19 samples collected from the United States, Italy and Spain covered acute and convalescent phases.

This CDR3 is 14 amino acids long. Germline CDR1 and CDR2: WSHSY and SAAADI. With 2 bases removed from V and 6 bases from J, the gap between germline ends came to 13 bases. The assay was immunoSEQ multiplex PCR, and TCRdb's table has in-frame clones only and misses some. The profile shows more than 95,000 clones, roughly 85% of them singletons. J is TRBJ1-2 and V is TRBV10-2; a weak D match, TRBD1 (6 bases). Specimen: peripheral blood. The receptor's source is a man in his fifties with acute or convalescent COVID-19. The CDR3 DNA sequence: TGCGCCAGCAGTGAGGCAAATACAGGGCATGGCTACACCTTC. It codes for CASSEANTGHGYTF.